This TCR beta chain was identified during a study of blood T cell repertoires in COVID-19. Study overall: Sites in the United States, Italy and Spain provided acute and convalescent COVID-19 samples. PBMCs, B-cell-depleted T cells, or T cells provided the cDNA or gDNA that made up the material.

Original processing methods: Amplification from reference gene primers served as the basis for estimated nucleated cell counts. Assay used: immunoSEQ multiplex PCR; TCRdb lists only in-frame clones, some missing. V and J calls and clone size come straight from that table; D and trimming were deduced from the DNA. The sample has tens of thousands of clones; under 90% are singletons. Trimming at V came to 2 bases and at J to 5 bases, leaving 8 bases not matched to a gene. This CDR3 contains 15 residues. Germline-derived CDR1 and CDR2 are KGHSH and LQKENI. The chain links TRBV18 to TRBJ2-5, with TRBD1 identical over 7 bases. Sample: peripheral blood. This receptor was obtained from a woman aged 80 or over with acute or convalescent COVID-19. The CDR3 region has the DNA TGTGCCAGCTCACCAACGACAGGGTCGCGGGAGACCCAGTACTTC. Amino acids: CASSPTTGSRETQYF.